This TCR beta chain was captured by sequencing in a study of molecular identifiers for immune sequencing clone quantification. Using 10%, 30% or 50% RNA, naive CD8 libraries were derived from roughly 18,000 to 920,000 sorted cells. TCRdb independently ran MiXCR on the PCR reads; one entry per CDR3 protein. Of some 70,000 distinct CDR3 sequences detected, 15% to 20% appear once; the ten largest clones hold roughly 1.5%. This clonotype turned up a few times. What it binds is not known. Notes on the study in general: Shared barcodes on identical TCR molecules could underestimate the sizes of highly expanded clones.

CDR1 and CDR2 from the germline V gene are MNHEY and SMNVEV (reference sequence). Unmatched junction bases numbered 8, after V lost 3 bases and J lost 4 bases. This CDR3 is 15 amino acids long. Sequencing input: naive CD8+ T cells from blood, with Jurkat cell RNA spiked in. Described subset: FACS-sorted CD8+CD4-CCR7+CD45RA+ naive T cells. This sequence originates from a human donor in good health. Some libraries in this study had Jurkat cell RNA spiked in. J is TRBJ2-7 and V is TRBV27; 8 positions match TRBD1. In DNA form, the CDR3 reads TGTGCCAGCAGTTTCGCACGGACAGGGCGTTACGAGCAGTACTTC. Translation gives CASSFARTGRYEQYF.